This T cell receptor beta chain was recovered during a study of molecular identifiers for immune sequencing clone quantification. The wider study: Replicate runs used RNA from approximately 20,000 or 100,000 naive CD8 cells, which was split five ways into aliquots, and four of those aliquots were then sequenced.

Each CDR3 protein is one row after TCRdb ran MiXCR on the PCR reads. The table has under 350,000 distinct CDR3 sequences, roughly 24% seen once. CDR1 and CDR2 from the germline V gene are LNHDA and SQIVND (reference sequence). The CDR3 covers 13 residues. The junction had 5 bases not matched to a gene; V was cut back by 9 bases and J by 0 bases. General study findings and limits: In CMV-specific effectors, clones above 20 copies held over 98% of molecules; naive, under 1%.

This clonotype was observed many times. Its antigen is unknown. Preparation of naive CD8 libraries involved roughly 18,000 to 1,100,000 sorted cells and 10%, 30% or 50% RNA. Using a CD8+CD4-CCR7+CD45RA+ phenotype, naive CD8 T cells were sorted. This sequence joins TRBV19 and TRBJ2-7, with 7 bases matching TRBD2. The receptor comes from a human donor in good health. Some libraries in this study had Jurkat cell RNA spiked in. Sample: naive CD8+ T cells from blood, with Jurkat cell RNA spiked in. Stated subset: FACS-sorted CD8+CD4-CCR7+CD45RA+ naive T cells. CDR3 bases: TGTGCCAGCAGCGGGACGGTCTCCTACGAGCAGTACTTC. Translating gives CASSGTVSYEQYF.